Each of the 12 T cell receptor beta chains below was sequenced from the same sample in a study of T cell responses to AZD1222 COVID-19 vaccine. TCRdb keeps only in-frame clones here, not all; method: immunoSEQ multiplex PCR. The sample yields approximately 130,000 clones, roughly 92% seen once. Material: peripheral blood, obtained on day 0 of AZD1222 vaccination. The source is an adult in good health.

The genes are TRBV29-1 and TRBJ1-5; 9 bases map to TRBD1. Germline V gives CDR1 SQVTM, CDR2 ANQGSEA. The CDR3 extends over 14 amino acids. Trimming took 6 bases from V and 6 from J; bases not matched to a gene: 9. CDR3 nucleotide sequence: TGCAGCGTGCGGGGACAGGGTGAGTCTCAGCCCCAGCATTTT. This encodes CSVRGQGESQPQHF.

The chain joins TRBV4-1 to TRBJ1-1; D unclear. Germline CDR1 and CDR2: MGHRA and YSYEKL. V lost 0 bases and J lost 10, with 12 bases in between. The length of the CDR3 is 13 residues. CDR3 protein: CASSQDSREGAFF. The CDR3 DNA is TGCGCCAGCAGCCAAGATAGCCGGGAGGGAGCTTTCTTT.

This clone was counted a single time. This chain links TRBV6-1 with TRBJ1-6; the D gene is possibly TRBD1 (6 bases). Germline lookup yields CDR1 MNHNS and CDR2 SASEGT. This CDR3 comprises 16 residues. Trimming removed 4 bases at V and 5 bases at J, with 15 bases between. In DNA form, the CDR3 reads TGTGCCAGCAGTGTACAGGGATTCGGCCATAATTCACCCCTCCACTTT. Amino acid sequence: CASSVQGFGHNSPLHF.

This rearrangement joins TRBV11-3 to TRBJ2-7; D is perhaps TRBD2 (6 bases). Trimming left V 4 bases short and J 6 bases short, with 10 bases between. The germline V gene has CDR1 SGHNT and CDR2 YENEEA. This CDR3 has 12 residues. CDR3 in amino acids: CASSSPGGEQYF. For the CDR3, the DNA is TGTGCCAGCAGCTCCCCCGGGGGCGAGCAGTACTTC.

This clone was observed a single time. The chain recombines TRBV7-9 with TRBJ1-6; TRBD1 might be the D (5 bases). The V end was cut by 2 bases, the J end by 6 bases, with 14 bases between. The germline gives CDR1 SEHNR, CDR2 FQNEAQ (reference sequence). This CDR3 region has 16 residues. CDR3 loop: CASSLLLGAGNSPLHF. The DNA of the CDR3 is TGTGCCAGCAGCTTACTTTTAGGGGCCGGTAATTCACCCCTCCACTTT.

The chain employs TRBV4-1 and TRBJ1-5; D remains unclear. The CDR3 covers 18 residues. Per the germline V gene, CDR1 is MGHRA and CDR2 is YSYEKL. V was shortened by 0 bases and J by 0 bases, with 15 bases between the two germline ends. CDR3 sequence reads: CASSQDVPGSNSNQPQHF. DNA of the CDR3: TGCGCCAGCAGCCAAGACGTCCCGGGGAGTAATAGCAATCAGCCCCAGCATTTT.

The chain employs TRBV5-1 and TRBJ1-2; D gene unclear. V was clipped by 2 bases and J by 4 bases, with 9 bases between them. Germline CDR1 SGHRS, CDR2 YFSETQ. There are 13 residues in the CDR3. The CDR3 region is CASSLNSLYGYTF. CDR3 nucleotides: TGCGCCAGCAGCTTAAACAGCCTCTATGGCTACACCTTC.

V usage is TRBV7-9 and J usage is TRBJ1-1; the D gene is possibly TRBD1 (5 bases). The length of the CDR3 is 14 residues. CDR1 SEHNR and CDR2 FQNEAQ come from the germline V gene (reference sequence). With 5 bases removed from V and 0 bases from J, the gap between germline ends came to 10 bases. The CDR3 DNA follows: TGTGCCAGCAGCCAGGGACGGATGAACACTGAAGCTTTCTTT. It specifies CASSQGRMNTEAFF.

V and J are TRBV9 and TRBJ2-7, with TRBD1 as a possible D gene (5 bases). Germline V CDR1 and CDR2: SGDLS, YYNGEE. V was trimmed by 0 bases and J by 2 bases, leaving 12 bases between them. This CDR3 has 15 amino acids. CDR3 protein: CASSVGATVAYEQYF. Here the CDR3 DNA reads TGTGCCAGCAGCGTAGGAGCGACAGTAGCCTACGAGCAGTACTTC. Based on the CDR3 plus reference TRBV9 and TRBJ2-7, the full variable domain is DSGVTQTPKHLITATGQRVTLRCSPRSGDLSVYWYQQSLDQGLQFLIQYYNGEERAKGNILERFSAQQFPDLHSELNLSSLELGDSALYFCASSVGATVAYEQYFGPGTRLTVT.

This clone was observed a handful of times. The chain recombines TRBV9 with TRBJ2-7; D is undetermined. CDR3 length equals 14 residues. V was trimmed by 3 bases and J by 3 bases, leaving 13 bases between them. Germline CDR1 is SGDLS and CDR2 is YYNGEE. This CDR3 reads CASSAQVTGYEQYF. CDR3 bases: TGTGCCAGCAGCGCCCAGGTGACTGGCTACGAGCAGTACTTC.

The chain joins TRBV9 to TRBJ2-2, with 7 bases that match TRBD1. V was clipped by 0 bases and J by 4 bases; unmatched bases: 6. This CDR3 contains 16 residues. CDR1 is SGDLS and CDR2 is YYNGEE in the germline V gene. The CDR3 DNA reads as TGTGCCAGCAGCGTAGAAGGGGGCGGAATCACCGGGGAGCTGTTTTTT. It translates to CASSVEGGGITGELFF.

The CDR3, as DNA: TGTGCCATCAGTGAGTATGTGGGGGTTGACACTGAAGCTTTCTTT. Its protein is CAISEYVGVDTEAFF. The rearrangement links TRBV10-3 to TRBJ1-1; TRBD1 might be the D (5 bases). The length of the CDR3 is 15 residues. The germline V and J ends were trimmed by 1 base and 3 bases, with 12 bases remaining between them. The germline gives CDR1 ENHRY, CDR2 SYGVKD.